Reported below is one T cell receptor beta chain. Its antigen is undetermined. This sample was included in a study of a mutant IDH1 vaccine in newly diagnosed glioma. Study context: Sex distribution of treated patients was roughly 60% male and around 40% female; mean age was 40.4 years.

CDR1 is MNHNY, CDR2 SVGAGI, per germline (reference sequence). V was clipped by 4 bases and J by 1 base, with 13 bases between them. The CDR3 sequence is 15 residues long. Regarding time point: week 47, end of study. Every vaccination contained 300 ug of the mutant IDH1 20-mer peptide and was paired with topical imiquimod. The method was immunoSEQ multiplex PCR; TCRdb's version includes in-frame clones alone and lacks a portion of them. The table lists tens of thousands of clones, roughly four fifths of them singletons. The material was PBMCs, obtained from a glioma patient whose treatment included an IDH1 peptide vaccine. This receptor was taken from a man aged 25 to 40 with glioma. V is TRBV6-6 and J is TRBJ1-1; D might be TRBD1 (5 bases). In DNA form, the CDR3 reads TGTGCCAGCAGTTCCAACCTGCAGGGGAACACTGAAGCTTTCTTT. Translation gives CASSSNLQGNTEAFF.